Listed here is a single T cell receptor beta chain. CDR1 DFQATT and CDR2 SNEGSKA come from the germline V gene (reference sequence). The CDR3 has 11 residues. The ends were cut back, 5 bases at V and 6 bases at J, with 11 bases in the middle. Study processing details: Estimated nucleated cell counts came from reference gene primer amplification. TCRdb's copy holds only in-frame clones and misses some; the assay was immunoSEQ multiplex PCR. That table is the source of V, J and clone size, and D and trimming were worked out from the DNA. The table records 19,000 or so clones, more than 70% of them present only once. These data are taken from a study of blood T cell repertoires in COVID-19. Study background: Samples came from the United States, Italy and Spain, spanning acute and convalescent COVID-19. T cells, B-cell-depleted T cells, or PBMCs supplied cDNA or gDNA.

Sequenced input: peripheral blood. This sequence was found in a man aged 35-49 years with active COVID-19. V gene TRBV20-1 combines with J gene TRBJ2-7; possible D gene TRBD1, 5 bases. The CDR3 reads CSASRQTEQYF. The CDR3 coding sequence is TGCAGTGCTTCTCGACAGACCGAGCAGTACTTC.